This T cell receptor beta chain was obtained from a study of T cells in localized non-small cell lung cancer. Study-wide points: In uninvolved adjacent lung, T cell clonality reached its highest value, exceeding tumor. Sequence data derive from only one tumor region, so heterogeneity remains possible. Paired adjacent lung recovered a median approximately 57 of the top 100 tumor clones. Those with higher blood T cell density had longer overall survival.

Profiling relied on immunoSEQ multiplex PCR, and the TCRdb table lists in-frame clones only, not all of them. The table has approximately 15,000 clones, 90% seen once. About this clone itself: The antigen is unknown.

Sequenced here: peripheral blood mononuclear cells, sampled before any cancer treatment. The source of this sequence is a woman aged 35 to 70 with stage III lung adenocarcinoma.

CDR3 sequence (DNA): TGCGCCAGCAGCCGACAGGGTTTCAATGAGCAGTTCTTC. Amino acid sequence: CASSRQGFNEQFF. The V and J genes are TRBV5-1 and TRBJ2-1; TRBD1 agrees at 7 bases. The germline gives CDR1 SGHRS, CDR2 YFSETQ. This CDR3 region has 13 residues. V trimming: 4 bases; J trimming: 6 bases; junction bases outside the gene matches: 4. The entire variable domain, with the rest obtained from reference TRBV5-1 and TRBJ2-1, is as follows: KAGVTQTPRYLIKTRGQQVTLSCSPISGHRSVSWYQQTPGQGLQFLFEYFSETQRNKGNFPGRFSGRQFSNSRSEMNVSTLELGDSALYLCASSRQGFNEQFFGPGTRLTVL.